This T cell receptor beta chain was retrieved from a study of tumor and adjacent non-tumor tissue in lung cancer. TCRbeta libraries were built with three rounds of nested PCR, modified from ARM-PCR. MiXCR was run by TCRdb on the multiplex PCR reads, yielding one entry per CDR3 protein. This repertoire shows approximately 90,000 distinct CDR3 sequences, about 67% found once; its top ten account for about 18%. Study-level results: Tumor tissue had significantly higher TCR diversity than normal lung. In normal lung, the top 100 clones were significantly more dominant than in tumor.

There are 14 residues in the CDR3. The germline gives CDR1 SGHAT, CDR2 FQNNGV. This sample's RNA came from whole unsorted tissue. Chemotherapy-naive patients with new lung cancer underwent thoracic surgery in China, August–November 2014. Comment on this clonotype: What it binds is unknown. One end of the junction varies from germline; a read error may be responsible.

This clonotype originated in a man between 60 and 70 years old with non-small cell lung cancer. Sequenced sample: lung tumor tissue. The chain combines TRBV11-2 with TRBJ2-3; no firm D call. The CDR3 loop reads CASSHRTSTATEHF. The CDR3 DNA is TGTGCGAGCAGCCACCGGACCTCTACGGCTACGGAGCATTTT.